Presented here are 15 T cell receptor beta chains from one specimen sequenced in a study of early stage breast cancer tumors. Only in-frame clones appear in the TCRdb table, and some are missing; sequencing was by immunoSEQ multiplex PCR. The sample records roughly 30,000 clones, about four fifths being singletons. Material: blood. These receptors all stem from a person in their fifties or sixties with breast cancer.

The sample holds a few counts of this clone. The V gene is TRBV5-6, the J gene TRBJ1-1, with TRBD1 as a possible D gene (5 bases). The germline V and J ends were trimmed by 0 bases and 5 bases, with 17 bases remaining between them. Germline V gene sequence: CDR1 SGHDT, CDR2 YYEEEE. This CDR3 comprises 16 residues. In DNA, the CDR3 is TGTGCCAGCAGCTTGGGGGGTGACAGATGGGTAACTGAAGCTTTCTTT. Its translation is CASSLGGDRWVTEAFF.

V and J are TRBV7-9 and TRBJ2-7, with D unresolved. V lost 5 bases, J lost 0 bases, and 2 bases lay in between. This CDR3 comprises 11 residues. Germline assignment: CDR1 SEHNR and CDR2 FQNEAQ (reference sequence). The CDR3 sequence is CASSRSYEQYF. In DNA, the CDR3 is TGTGCCAGCAGCCGCTCCTACGAGCAGTACTTC.

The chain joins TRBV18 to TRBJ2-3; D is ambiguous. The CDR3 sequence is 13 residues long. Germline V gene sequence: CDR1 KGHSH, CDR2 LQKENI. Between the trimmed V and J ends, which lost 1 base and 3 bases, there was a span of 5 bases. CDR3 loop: CASSPLLTDTQYF. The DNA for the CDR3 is TGTGCCAGCTCACCACTGCTAACAGATACGCAGTATTTT.

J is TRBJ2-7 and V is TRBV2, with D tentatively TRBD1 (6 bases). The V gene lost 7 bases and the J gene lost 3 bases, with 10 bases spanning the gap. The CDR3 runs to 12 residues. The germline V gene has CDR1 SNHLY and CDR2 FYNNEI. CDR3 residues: CASNRDGYEQYF. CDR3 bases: TGTGCCAGCAACAGGGATGGCTACGAGCAGTACTTC.

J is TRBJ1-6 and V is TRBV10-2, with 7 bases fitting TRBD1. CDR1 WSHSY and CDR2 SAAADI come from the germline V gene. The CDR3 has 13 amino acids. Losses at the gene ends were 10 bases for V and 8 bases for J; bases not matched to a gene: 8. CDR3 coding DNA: TGCGCCACCAAGGGGGCTCAGGATTCACCCCTCCACTTT. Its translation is CATKGAQDSPLHF.

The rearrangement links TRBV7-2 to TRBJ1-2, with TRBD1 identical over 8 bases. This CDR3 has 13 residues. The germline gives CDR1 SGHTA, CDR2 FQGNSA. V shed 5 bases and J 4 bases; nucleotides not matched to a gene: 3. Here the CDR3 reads CASSPTGGYGYTF. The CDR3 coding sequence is TGTGCCAGCAGCCCAACAGGGGGCTATGGCTACACCTTC.

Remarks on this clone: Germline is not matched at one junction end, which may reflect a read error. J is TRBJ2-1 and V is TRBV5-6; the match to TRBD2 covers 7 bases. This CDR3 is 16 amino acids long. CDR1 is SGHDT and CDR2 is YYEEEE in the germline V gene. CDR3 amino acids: CASSSPREEGYNELFF. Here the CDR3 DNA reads TGTGCCAGCAGCTCCCCTCGGGAGGAAGGTTACAATGAGCTGTTCTTC.

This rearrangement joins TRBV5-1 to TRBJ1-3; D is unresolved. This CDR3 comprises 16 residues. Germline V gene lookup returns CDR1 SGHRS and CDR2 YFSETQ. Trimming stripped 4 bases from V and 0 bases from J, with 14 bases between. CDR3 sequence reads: CASSPPSTSSGNTIYF. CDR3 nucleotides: TGCGCCAGCAGCCCCCCTTCGACAAGCTCTGGAAACACCATATATTTT.

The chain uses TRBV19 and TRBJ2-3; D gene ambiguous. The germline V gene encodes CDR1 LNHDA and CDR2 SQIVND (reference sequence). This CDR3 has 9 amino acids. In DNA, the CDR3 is TGTGCGAAAGGAGATACGCAGTATTTT. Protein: CAKGDTQYF.

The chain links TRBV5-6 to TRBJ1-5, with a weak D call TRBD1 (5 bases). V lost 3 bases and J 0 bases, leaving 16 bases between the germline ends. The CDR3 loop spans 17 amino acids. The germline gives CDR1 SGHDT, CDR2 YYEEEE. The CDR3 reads CASSSAIAGYSNQPQHF. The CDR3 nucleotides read TGTGCCAGCAGCTCCGCCATTGCAGGGTATAGCAATCAGCCCCAGCATTTT. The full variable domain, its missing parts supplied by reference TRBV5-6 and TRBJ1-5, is DAGVTQSPTHLIKTRGQQVTLRCSPKSGHDTVSWYQQALGQGPQFIFQYYEEEERQRGNFPDRFSGHQFPNYSSELNVNALLLGDSALYLCASSSAIAGYSNQPQHFGDGTRLSIL.

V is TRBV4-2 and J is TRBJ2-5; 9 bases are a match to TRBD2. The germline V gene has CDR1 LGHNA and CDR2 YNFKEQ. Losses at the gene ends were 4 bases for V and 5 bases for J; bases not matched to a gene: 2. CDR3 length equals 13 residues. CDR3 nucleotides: TGTGCCAGCAGCCCACTAGCGGGTGAGACCCAGTACTTC. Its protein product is CASSPLAGETQYF.

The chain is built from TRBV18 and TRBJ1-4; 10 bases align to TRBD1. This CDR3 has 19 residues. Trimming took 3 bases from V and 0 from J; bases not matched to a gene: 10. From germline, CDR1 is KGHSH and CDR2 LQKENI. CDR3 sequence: CASSPGTGAPGTTNEKLFF. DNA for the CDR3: TGTGCCAGCTCACCTGGGACAGGGGCGCCGGGCACAACTAATGAAAAACTGTTTTTT.

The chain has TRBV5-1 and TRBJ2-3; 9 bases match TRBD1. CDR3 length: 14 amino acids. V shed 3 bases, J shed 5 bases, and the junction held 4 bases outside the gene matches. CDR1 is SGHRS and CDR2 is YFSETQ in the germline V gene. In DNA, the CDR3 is TGCGCCAGCAGCTCCTCGACAGGGGGAGATACGCAGTATTTT. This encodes CASSSSTGGDTQYF.

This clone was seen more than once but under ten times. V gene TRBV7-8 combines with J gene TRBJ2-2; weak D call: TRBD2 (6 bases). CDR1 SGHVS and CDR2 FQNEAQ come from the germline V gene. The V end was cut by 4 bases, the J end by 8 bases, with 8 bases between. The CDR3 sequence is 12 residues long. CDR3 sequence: CASSSREGELFF. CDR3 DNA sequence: TGTGCCAGCAGCTCCCGGGAGGGGGAGCTGTTTTTT. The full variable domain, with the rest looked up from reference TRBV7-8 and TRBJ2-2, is GAGVSQSPRYKVAKRGQDVALRCDPISGHVSLFWYQQALGQGPEFLTYFQNEAQLDKSGLPSDRFFAERPEGSVSTLKIQRTQQEDSAVYLCASSSREGELFFGEGSRLTVL.

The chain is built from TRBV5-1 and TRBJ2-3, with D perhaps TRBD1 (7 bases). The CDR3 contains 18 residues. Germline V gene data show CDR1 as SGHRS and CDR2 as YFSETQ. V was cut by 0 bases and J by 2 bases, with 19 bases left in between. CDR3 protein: CASSLVPLGGQPTDTQYF. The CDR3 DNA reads TGCGCCAGCAGCTTGGTCCCCCTCGGGGGACAGCCCACAGATACGCAGTATTTT.